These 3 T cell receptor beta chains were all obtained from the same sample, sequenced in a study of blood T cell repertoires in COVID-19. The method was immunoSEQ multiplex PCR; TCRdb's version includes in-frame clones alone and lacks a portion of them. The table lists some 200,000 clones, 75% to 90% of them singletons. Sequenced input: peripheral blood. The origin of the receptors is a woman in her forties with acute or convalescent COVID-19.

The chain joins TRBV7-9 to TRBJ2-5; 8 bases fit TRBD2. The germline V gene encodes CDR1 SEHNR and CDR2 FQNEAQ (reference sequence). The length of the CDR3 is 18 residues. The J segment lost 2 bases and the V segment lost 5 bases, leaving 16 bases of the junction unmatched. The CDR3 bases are TGTGCCAGCAGCCCCCCCGGGCTAGCGGGCGGACCACAAGAGACCCAGTACTTC. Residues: CASSPPGLAGGPQETQYF.

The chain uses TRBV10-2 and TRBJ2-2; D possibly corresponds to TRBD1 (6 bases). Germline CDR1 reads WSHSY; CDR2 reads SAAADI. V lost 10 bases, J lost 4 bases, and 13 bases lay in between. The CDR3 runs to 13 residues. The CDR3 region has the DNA TGCGCCACCAGACAGGCTCGCACCGGGGAGCTGTTTTTT. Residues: CATRQARTGELFF.

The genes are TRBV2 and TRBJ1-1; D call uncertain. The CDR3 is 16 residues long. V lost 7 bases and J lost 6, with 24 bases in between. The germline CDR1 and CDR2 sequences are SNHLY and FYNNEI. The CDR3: CASITDISGGAAEAFF. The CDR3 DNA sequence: TGTGCCAGCATTACTGATATTAGCGGTGGAGCCGCTGAAGCTTTCTTT.